This TCR beta chain was documented in a study of molecular identifiers for immune sequencing clone quantification. About the research overall: Replicate experiments took RNA from roughly 20,000 or 100,000 naive CD8 cells, divided it five ways and sequenced four.

General study results and limits: Clones above 20 RNA copies contained over 98% of effector molecules but under 1% of naive ones. Highly expanded clone sizes could be underestimated by identical TCR molecules sharing a barcode.

The CDR3 totals 14 residues. Between the trimmed V and J ends, which lost 3 bases and 6 bases, there was a span of 13 bases. Germline CDR1 is SGHVS and CDR2 is FNYEAQ. Sorting selected naive CD8 T cells with a CD8+CD4-CCR7+CD45RA+ phenotype. One entry per CDR3 protein results from TCRdb running MiXCR on the PCR reads. The sample records about 510,000 distinct CDR3 sequences, approximately 25% being singletons. This clonotype has a count of ten or more. Its antigen is currently unknown. This chain joins TRBV7-6 and TRBJ2-3, with a weak D call TRBD2 (5 bases). The source of this sequence is a human donor in good health. Some libraries in this study had Jurkat cell RNA spiked in. Sequencing was carried out using naive CD8+ T cells from blood, with Jurkat cell RNA spiked in. Regarding subset: FACS-sorted CD8+CD4-CCR7+CD45RA+ naive T cells. This CDR3 reads CASSLAGGEDTQYF. CDR3 bases: TGTGCCAGCAGCTTGGCAGGTGGGGAGGATACGCAGTATTTT.